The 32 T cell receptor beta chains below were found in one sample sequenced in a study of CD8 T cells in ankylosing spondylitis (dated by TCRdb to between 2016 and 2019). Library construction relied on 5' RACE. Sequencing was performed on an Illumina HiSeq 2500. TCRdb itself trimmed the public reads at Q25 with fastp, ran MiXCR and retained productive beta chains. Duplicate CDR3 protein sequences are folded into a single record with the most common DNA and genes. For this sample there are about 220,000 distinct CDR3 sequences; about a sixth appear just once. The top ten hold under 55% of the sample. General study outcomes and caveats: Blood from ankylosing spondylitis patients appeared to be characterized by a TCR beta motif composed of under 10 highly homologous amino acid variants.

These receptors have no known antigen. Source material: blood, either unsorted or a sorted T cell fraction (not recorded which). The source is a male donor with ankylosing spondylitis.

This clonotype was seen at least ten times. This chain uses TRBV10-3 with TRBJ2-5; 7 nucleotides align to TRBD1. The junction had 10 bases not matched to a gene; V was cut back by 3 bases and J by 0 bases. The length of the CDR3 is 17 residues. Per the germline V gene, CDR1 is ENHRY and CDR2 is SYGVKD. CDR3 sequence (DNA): TGTGCCATCAGTGAACCCGCTGGACAGGTCAACCAAGAGACCCAGTACTTC. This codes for CAISEPAGQVNQETQYF.

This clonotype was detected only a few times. The CDR3 DNA reads as TGTGCCAGCAGCCCACTCATCGGGACAGGGAAGGATGAGCAGTACTTC. This codes for CASSPLIGTGKDEQYF. The gene calls are TRBV7-9 and TRBJ2-7; 9 positions match TRBD1. Germline V gives CDR1 SEHNR, CDR2 FQNEAQ (reference sequence). This CDR3 has 16 amino acids. With V trimmed by 5 bases and J by 7 bases, 15 bases remained unmatched.

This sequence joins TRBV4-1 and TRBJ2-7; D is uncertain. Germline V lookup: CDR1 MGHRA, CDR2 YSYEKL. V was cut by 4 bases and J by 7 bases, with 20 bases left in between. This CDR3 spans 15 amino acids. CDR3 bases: TGCGCCAGCAGCCCCTCAGCCCGTCCCGGTCTAGAGCAGTACTTC. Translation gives CASSPSARPGLEQYF.

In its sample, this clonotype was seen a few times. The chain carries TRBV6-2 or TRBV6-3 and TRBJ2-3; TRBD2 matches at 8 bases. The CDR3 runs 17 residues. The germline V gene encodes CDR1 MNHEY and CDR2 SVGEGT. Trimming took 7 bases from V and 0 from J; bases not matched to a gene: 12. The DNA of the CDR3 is TGTGCCAGCAAACGCCAGAGGCGGGAGGAGAGCACAGATACGCAGTATTTT. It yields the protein CASKRQRREESTDTQYF.

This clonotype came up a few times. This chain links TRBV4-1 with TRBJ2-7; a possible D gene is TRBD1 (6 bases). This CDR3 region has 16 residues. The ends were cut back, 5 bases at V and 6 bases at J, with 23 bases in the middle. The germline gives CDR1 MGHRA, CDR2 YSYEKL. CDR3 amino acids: CASSSNVGTPHLEQYF. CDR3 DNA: TGCGCCAGCAGCTCAAACGTCGGGACACCCCATCTCGAGCAGTACTTC.

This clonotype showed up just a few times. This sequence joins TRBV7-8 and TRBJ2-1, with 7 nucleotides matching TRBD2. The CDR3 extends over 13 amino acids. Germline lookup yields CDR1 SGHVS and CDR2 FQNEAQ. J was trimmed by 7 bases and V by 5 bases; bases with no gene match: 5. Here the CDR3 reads CASSTTSVNEQFF. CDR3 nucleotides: TGTGCCAGCAGCACAACTAGCGTGAATGAGCAGTTCTTC.

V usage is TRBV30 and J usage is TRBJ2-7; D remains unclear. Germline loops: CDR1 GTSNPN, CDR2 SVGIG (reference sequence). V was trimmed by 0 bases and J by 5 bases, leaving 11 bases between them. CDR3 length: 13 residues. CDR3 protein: CAWSVFGFHEQYF. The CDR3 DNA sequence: TGTGCCTGGAGTGTATTCGGCTTCCACGAGCAGTACTTC.

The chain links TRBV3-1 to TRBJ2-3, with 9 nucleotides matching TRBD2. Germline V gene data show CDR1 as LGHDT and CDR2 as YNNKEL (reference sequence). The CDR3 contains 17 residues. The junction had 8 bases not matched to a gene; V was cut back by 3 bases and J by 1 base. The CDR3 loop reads CASSQTRGGEGTDTQYF. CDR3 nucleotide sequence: TGTGCCAGCAGCCAGACTCGCGGGGGGGAGGGCACAGATACGCAGTATTTT.

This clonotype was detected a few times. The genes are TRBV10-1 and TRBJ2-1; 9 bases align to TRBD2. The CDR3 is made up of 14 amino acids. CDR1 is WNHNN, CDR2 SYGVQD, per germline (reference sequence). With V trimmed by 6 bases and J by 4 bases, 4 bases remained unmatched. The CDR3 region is CASSSSGDYNEQFF. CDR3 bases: TGCGCCAGCAGCTCTAGCGGGGATTACAATGAGCAGTTCTTC.

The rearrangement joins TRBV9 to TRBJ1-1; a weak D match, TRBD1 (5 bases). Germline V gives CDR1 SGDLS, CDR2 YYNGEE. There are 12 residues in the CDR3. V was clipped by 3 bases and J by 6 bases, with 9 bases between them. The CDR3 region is CASSAMGPEAFF. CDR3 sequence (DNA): TGTGCCAGCAGCGCCATGGGACCTGAAGCTTTCTTT.

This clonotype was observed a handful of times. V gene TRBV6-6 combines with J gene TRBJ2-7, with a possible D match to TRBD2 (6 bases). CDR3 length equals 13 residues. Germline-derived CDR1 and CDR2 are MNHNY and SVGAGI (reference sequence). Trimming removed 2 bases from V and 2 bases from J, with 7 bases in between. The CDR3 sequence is CASSYPGAYEQYF. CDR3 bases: TGTGCCAGCAGTTACCCGGGGGCCTACGAGCAGTACTTC.

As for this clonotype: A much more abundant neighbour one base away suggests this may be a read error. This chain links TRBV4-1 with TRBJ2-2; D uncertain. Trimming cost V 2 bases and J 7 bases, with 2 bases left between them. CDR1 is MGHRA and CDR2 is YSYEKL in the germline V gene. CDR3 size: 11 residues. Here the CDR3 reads CASSQIGELFF. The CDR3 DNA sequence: TGCGCCAGCAGCCAAATCGGGGAGCTGTTTTTT.

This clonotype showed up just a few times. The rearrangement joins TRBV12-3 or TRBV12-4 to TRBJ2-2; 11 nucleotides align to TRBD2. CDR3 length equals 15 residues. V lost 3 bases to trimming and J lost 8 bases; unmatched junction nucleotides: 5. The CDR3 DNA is TGTGCCAGCAGTTTGGGACTAGCGGACTCGGGGGAGCTGTTTTTT. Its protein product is CASSLGLADSGELFF.

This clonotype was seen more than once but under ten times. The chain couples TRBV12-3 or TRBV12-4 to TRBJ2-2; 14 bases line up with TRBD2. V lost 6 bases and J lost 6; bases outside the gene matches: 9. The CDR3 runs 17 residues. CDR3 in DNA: TGTGCCAGCAGCACATTCCCGGGACTAGCGGGAGCCGGGGAGCTGTTTTTT. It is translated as CASSTFPGLAGAGELFF.

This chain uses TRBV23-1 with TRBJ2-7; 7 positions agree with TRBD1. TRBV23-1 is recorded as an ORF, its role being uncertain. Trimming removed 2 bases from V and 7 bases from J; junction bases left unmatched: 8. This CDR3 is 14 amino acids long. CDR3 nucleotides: TGCGCCAGCAGTCAAGGGACAGACGCCGGGGAGCAGTACTTC. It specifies CASSQGTDAGEQYF.

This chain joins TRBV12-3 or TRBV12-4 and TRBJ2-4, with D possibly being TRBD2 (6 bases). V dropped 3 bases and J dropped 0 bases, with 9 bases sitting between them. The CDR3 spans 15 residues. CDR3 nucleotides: TGTGCCAGCAGTTTTGTGGGACTAGCCAAAAACATTCAGTACTTC. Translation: CASSFVGLAKNIQYF.

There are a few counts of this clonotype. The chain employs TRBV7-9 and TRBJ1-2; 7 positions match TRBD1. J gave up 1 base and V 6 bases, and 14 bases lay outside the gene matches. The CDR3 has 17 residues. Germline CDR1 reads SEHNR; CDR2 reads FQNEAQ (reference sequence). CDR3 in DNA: TGTGCCAGCAGACAAACCCAAGGACAGGCCATTAACTATGGCTACACCTTC. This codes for CASRQTQGQAINYGYTF.

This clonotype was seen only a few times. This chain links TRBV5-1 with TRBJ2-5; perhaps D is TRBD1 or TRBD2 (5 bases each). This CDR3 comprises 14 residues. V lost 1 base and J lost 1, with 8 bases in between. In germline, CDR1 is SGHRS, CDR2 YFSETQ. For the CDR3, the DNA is TGCGCCAGCAGCTTGTTTGGGACCCAAGAGACCCAGTACTTC. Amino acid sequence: CASSLFGTQETQYF.

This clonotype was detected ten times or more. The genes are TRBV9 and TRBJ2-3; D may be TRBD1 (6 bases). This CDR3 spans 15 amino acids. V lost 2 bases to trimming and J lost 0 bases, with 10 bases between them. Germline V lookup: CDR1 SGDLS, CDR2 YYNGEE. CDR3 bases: TGTGCCAGCAGCGTTGACAGGACTAGCACAGATACGCAGTATTTT. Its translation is CASSVDRTSTDTQYF. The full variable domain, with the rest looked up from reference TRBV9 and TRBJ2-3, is DSGVTQTPKHLITATGQRVTLRCSPRSGDLSVYWYQQSLDQGLQFLIQYYNGEERAKGNILERFSAQQFPDLHSELNLSSLELGDSALYFCASSVDRTSTDTQYFGPGTRLTVL.

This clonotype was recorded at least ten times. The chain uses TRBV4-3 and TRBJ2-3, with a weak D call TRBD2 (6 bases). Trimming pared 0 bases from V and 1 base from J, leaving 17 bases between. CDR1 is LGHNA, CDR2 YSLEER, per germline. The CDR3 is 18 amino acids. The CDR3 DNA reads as TGCGCCAGCAGCCAAGAGCCACCCGCGGGATCGGGCACAGATACGCAGTATTTT. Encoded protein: CASSQEPPAGSGTDTQYF.

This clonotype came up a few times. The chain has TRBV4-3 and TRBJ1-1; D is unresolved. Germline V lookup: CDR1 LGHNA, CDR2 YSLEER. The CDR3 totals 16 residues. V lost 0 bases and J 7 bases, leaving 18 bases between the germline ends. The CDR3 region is CASSQDYRGSVNEAFF. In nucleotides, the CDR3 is TGCGCCAGCAGCCAAGATTATCGAGGGAGCGTTAATGAAGCTTTCTTT.

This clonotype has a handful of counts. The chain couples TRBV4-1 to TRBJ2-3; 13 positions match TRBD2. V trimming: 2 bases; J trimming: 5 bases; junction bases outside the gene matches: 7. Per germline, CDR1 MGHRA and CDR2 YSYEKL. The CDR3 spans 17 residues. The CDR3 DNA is TGCGCCAGCAGCCAACGTGGGACTAGCGGGGATTTAGATACGCAGTATTTT. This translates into CASSQRGTSGDLDTQYF.

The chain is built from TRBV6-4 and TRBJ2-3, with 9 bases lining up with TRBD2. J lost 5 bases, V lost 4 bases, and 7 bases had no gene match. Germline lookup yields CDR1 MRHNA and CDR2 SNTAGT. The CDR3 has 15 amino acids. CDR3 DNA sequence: TGTGCCAGCAGTGGTAGTAGCGGGAGTGGAGATACGCAGTATTTT. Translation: CASSGSSGSGDTQYF.

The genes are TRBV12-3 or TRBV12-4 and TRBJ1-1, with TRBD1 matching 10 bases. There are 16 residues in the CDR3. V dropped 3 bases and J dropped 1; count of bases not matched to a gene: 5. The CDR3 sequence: CASSFFRTGGNTEAFF. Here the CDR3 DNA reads TGTGCCAGCAGTTTTTTCCGGACAGGGGGGAACACTGAAGCTTTCTTT.

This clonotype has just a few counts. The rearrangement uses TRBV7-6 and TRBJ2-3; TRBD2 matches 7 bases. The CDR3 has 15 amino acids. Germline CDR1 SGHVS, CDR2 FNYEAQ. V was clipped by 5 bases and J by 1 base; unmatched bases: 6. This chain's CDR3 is CASSPRTSGTDTQYF. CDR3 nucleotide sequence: TGTGCCAGCAGCCCTCGTACTAGCGGCACAGATACGCAGTATTTT.

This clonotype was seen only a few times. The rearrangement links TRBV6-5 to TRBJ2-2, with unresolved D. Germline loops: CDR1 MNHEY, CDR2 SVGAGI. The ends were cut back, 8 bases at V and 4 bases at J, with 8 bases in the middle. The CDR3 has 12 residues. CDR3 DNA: TGTGCCAGCGGGCAGTCCACCGGGGAGCTGTTTTTT. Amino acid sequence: CASGQSTGELFF.

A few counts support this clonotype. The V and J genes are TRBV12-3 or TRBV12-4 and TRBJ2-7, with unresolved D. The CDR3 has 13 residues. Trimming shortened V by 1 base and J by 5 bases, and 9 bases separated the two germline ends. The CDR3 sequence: CASSLVPRHEQYF. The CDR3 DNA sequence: TGTGCCAGCAGTTTAGTCCCCCGGCACGAGCAGTACTTC.

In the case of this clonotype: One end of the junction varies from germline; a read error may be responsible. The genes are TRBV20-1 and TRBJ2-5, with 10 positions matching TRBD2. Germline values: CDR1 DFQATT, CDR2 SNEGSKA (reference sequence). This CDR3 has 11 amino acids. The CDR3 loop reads CSARETSGVWF. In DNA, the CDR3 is TGCAGTGCTAGAGAAACTAGCGGGGTTTGGTTC.

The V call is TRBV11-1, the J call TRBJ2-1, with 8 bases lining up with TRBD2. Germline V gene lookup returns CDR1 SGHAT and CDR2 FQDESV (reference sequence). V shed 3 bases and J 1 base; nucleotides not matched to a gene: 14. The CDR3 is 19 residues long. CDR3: CASSFPRRAGDPSYNEQFF. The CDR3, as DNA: TGTGCCAGCAGCTTTCCTCGACGAGCGGGGGACCCTTCCTACAATGAGCAGTTCTTC.

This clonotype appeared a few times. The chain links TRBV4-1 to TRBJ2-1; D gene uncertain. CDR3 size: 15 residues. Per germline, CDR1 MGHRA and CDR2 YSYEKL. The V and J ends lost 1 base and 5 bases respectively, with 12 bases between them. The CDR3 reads CASSQVGRIDNEQFF. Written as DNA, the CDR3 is TGCGCCAGCAGCCAAGTTGGCAGGATTGACAATGAGCAGTTCTTC.

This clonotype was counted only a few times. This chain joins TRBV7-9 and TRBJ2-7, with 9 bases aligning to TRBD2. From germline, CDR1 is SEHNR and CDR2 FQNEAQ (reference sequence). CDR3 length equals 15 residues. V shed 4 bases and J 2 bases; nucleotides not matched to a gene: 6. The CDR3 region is CASSSMTSGAYEQYF. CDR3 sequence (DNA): TGTGCCAGCAGCTCGATGACTAGCGGCGCCTACGAGCAGTACTTC.

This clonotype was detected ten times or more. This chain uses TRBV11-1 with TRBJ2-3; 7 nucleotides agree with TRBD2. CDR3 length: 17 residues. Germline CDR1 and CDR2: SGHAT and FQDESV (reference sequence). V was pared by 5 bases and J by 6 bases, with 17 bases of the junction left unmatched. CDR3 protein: CASSPSGGKEFWDTQYF. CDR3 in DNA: TGTGCCAGCAGCCCCTCGGGGGGTAAGGAGTTCTGGGATACGCAGTATTTT.